This TCR beta chain was recovered during a study of shared clonotypes between healthy human individuals. Study-level points and caveats: Represented diversity (both genetic and exposure-history) was limited by the small number of donors.

Participating donors were healthy, HIV-negative adults free of recent acute infections or vaccinations. There were only Caucasian adults among the donors, and all lived in Nashville, Tennessee. The CDR3 extends over 13 amino acids. V was cut by 3 bases and J by 3 bases, with 10 bases left in between. Per the germline V gene, CDR1 is SGHDT and CDR2 is YYEEEE. Concerning this clone: Its specificity is not known.

Every unsorted PBMC PCR replicate was loaded with roughly 0.3 ug DNA, 33,000 or so T cell genomes. Repertoires were generated with immunoSEQ multiplex PCR, while TCRdb's copy carries only in-frame clones and drops some. Altogether some 500,000 clones are present, 77% being singletons, with the ten largest covering about 11%. The chain recombines TRBV5-6 with TRBJ2-7, with D hard to call. The TCR was taken from a woman in her 40s in good health. Some clones in this sample may be carry-over from other donors' samples. Sequenced sample: PBMCs. As DNA, the CDR3 is TGTGCCAGCAGCTCTCGACCCAACTACGAGCAGTACTTC. Translated, it gives CASSSRPNYEQYF.